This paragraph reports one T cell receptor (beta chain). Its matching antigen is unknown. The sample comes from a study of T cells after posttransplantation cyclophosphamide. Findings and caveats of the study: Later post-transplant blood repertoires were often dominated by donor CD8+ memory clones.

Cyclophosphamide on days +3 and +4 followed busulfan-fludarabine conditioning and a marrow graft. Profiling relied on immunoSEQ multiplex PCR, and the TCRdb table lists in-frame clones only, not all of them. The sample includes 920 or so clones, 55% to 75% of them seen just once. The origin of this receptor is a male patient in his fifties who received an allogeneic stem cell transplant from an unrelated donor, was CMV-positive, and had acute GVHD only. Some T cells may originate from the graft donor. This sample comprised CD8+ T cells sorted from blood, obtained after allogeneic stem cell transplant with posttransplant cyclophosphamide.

The CDR3 loop reads CASSHRAGSTDTQYF. Written as DNA, the CDR3 is TGTGCCAGCAGTCACCGGGCAGGGAGCACAGATACGCAGTATTTT. The chain recombines TRBV9 with TRBJ2-3, with D maybe TRBD1 (5 bases). The V end lost 5 bases, the J end lost 0 bases, and 13 bases lay between the germline ends. CDR1 is SGDLS and CDR2 is YYNGEE in the germline V gene. The CDR3 spans 15 residues.